A selection of T cell receptor beta chains follows, all from one sample in a study of graft-versus-host responses after intestinal transplantation. Profiling relied on immunoSEQ multiplex PCR, and the TCRdb table lists in-frame clones only, not all of them. The sample includes about 5,700 clones, less than 70% seen only once; the top ten take over 25%. Specimen: ileum tissue, collected around 300 days after intestinal transplant. The source is a human patient who received an intestinal transplant, so some T cells may come from the graft donor. Both conserved end residues are part of each CDR3. A D gene is named only where the DNA matches it firmly. Rows may omit the clone size; those that give it use once, few, many or a size class.

TRBV5-5	.	.	TRBJ2-3	CASSLVPGVRTDTQYF	TGTGCCAGCAGCTTAGTCCCGGGAGTTCGCACAGATACGCAGTATTTT
TRBV29-1	.	.	TRBJ1-2	CSVERAYGCTF	TGCAGCGTTGAAAGGGCCTATGGCTGCACCTTC
TRBV30	few	.	TRBJ1-2	CAWETGNYGYTF	TGTGCCTGGGAGACGGGGAACTATGGCTACACCTTC
TRBV2	.	TRBD2	TRBJ2-7	CASTGTSGRLSYEQYF	TGTGCCAGCACCGGGACTAGCGGGAGATTGTCCTACGAGCAGTACTTC
TRBV14	.	.	TRBJ1-3	CASSRDPGNTIYF	TGTGCCAGCAGCCGTGACCCTGGAAACACCATATATTTT
TRBV28	.	.	TRBJ1-1	CASSTGGFTEAFF	TGTGCCAGCAGTACCGGGGGCTTCACTGAAGCTTTCTTT
TRBV6-1	.	.	TRBJ2-3	CASRPRGTGPDTQYF	TGTGCCAGCAGACCACGAGGAACCGGGCCAGATACGCAGTATTTT
TRBV7-2	.	.	TRBJ2-7	CASSLTGYYEQYF	TGTGCCAGCAGCTTAACAGGGTACTACGAGCAGTACTTC
TRBV28	once	.	TRBJ1-5	CASSLGTGWWSNQPQHF	TGTGCCAGCAGTTTGGGAACAGGGTGGTGGAGCAATCAGCCCCAGCATTTT
TRBV7-3	.	.	TRBJ2-2	CASSLNSRGANTGELFF	TGTGCCAGCAGCTTAAACTCGCGCGGGGCCAACACCGGGGAGCTGTTTTTT
TRBV28	.	.	TRBJ2-3	CASSLAHYRQYF	TGTGCCAGCAGTTTAGCCCATTATAGGCAGTATTTT
TRBV5-8	once	.	TRBJ1-4	CASKRAEKLFF	TGTGCCAGCAAAAGGGCTGAAAAACTGTTTTTT
TRBV6-5	.	.	TRBJ2-5	CASSYSGGKMQTQYF	TGTGCCAGCAGTTACTCAGGTGGGAAGATGCAGACCCAGTACTTC
TRBV13	.	.	TRBJ2-1	CASSYSPGVRNDEQFF	TGTGCCAGCAGCTACTCCCCGGGAGTCAGGAACGATGAGCAGTTCTTC
TRBV28	.	.	TRBJ1-2	CASNTPGADYGYTF	TGTGCCAGCAATACCCCGGGCGCAGACTATGGCTACACCTTC
TRBV27	.	.	TRBJ2-2	CASRRAIGELFF	TGTGCCTCCCGGAGGGCCATCGGGGAGCTGTTTTTT
TRBV7-2	.	.	TRBJ1-1	CASSFTGNTEAFF	TGTGCCAGCAGCTTCACTGGGAACACTGAAGCTTTCTTT
TRBV27	medium-sized	.	TRBJ1-2	CASSLLPVSNYGYTF	TGTGCCAGCAGTTTATTACCCGTCTCTAACTATGGCTACACCTTC
TRBV5-1	.	TRBD2	TRBJ2-3	CASSLAGGPDTQYF	TGCGCCAGCAGCTTGGCGGGAGGGCCAGATACGCAGTATTTT
TRBV30	.	.	TRBJ1-4	CAWTNILNEKLFF	TGTGCCTGGACGAACATCCTGAATGAAAAACTGTTTTTT
TRBV5-8	few	TRBD2	TRBJ2-5	CASSLGVAGNQETQYF	TGTGCCAGCAGCCTGGGCGTAGCGGGGAACCAAGAGACCCAGTACTTC
TRBV28	.	.	TRBJ1-1	CASVKAGNFAEAFF	TGTGCCAGCGTAAAGGCAGGGAACTTCGCTGAAGCTTTCTTT
TRBV7-2	.	.	TRBJ1-2	CASSPGGARGYTF	TGTGCCAGCAGCCCCGGAGGGGCGCGGGGCTACACCTTC
TRBV19	.	TRBD1	TRBJ2-7	CASGTGTGYEQYF	TGTGCCAGTGGGACAGGGACAGGCTACGAGCAGTACTTC
TRBV19	.	.	TRBJ1-5	CASSSSGDRNQPQHF	TGTGCCAGTAGTTCCTCAGGTGACCGCAATCAGCCCCAGCATTTT
TRBV5-1	.	TRBD2	TRBJ2-7	CASSSGLAGNYEQYF	TGCGCCAGCAGCTCAGGACTAGCGGGGAACTACGAGCAGTACTTC
TRBV7-5	few	.	TRBJ1-1	CASSPGGVRAFF	TGTGCCAGCAGCCCCGGAGGGGTGAGAGCTTTCTTT
TRBV13	few	.	TRBJ2-3	CASSPANTQYF	TGTGCCAGCAGCCCCGCCAATACGCAGTATTTT
TRBV15	few	TRBD1	TRBJ2-7	CATSRGTGATYEQYF	TGTGCCACCAGCAGGGGGACAGGGGCAACCTACGAGCAGTACTTC
TRBV4-1	few	TRBD1	TRBJ2-5	CASSRDSGTGGETQYF	TGCGCCAGCAGCCGAGACTCCGGGACAGGAGGAGAGACCCAGTACTTC
TRBV20-1	few	.	TRBJ1-1	CSAIRRSEAFF	TGCAGTGCTATTCGTCGATCTGAAGCTTTCTTT
TRBV6-6	few	.	TRBJ2-7	CASSYPQDTYEQYF	TGTGCCAGCAGTTACCCCCAGGACACCTACGAGCAGTACTTC
TRBV27	.	.	TRBJ2-3	CASSLFGGTDTQYF	TGTGCCAGCAGTTTATTTGGGGGTACAGATACGCAGTATTTT
TRBV2	.	TRBD1	TRBJ1-1	CASRGDRGQGGEAFF	TGTGCCAGCAGGGGAGACAGGGGGCAAGGCGGTGAAGCTTTCTTT
TRBV28	once	.	TRBJ2-7	CASTHDSYEQYF	TGTGCCAGCACCCACGACTCCTACGAGCAGTACTTC
TRBV7-2	.	TRBD1	TRBJ1-4	CASSLEGTGQGKLFF	TGTGCCAGCAGCTTAGAGGGTACGGGACAGGGGAAACTGTTTTTT
TRBV7-6	few	.	TRBJ2-1	CASSLVASDEQFF	TGTGCCAGCAGCTTAGTAGCTTCGGATGAGCAGTTCTTC
TRBV4-2	.	.	TRBJ2-1	CASSQGLDEQFF	TGTGCCAGCAGCCAAGGACTAGATGAGCAGTTCTTC
TRBV28	.	.	TRBJ2-3	CASSPQVGYTDTQYF	TGTGCCAGCAGTCCCCAGGTCGGCTACACAGATACGCAGTATTTT
TRBV29-1	.	.	TRBJ2-5	CSGDGDPHYEETQYF	TGCAGCGGTGATGGAGACCCGCACTACGAGGAGACCCAGTACTTC